This TCR beta chain originates from a study of graft-versus-host responses after intestinal transplantation. Study overall: Each recipient received a multivisceral, liver-intestinal, or isolated intestinal graft. Anti-thymocyte globulin served as induction for all recipients, who then took tacrolimus and steroids for approximately 3 years.

The table came from immunoSEQ multiplex PCR; TCRdb's copy has only in-frame clones and leaves some out. This sample has about 110,000 clones, with approximately 90% found just once. Study-wide findings and caveats: Some patients had graft-donor T cell macrochimerism. In their allografts, the ratios of graft-versus-host to host-versus-graft T cell clones were high.

As for this clone: Its antigen is currently unknown.

The CDR3 extends over 16 amino acids. CDR1 is LNHDA, CDR2 SQIVND, per germline (reference sequence). The V gene lost 4 bases and the J gene lost 1 base, with 17 bases spanning the gap. This material consisted of unstimulated CD4+ T cells sorted from spleen or lymph node cells, taken before transplant. This receptor was identified in a human donor who was the organ donor for an intestinal transplant. The chain carries TRBV19 and TRBJ2-7; a weak D match, TRBD1 (5 bases). DNA for the CDR3: TGTGCCAGTAGTAGTAATGGGGCGACGAGATCCTACGAGCAGTACTTC. It translates to CASSSNGATRSYEQYF.